The clone carrying this TCR beta chain was found many times. Its matching antigen is unknown. This sample is part of a study of regulatory T cells in long-lasting Graves disease. Time point meaning: newly diagnosed GD, antithyroid drugs for less than 3 months. Extracted PBMC RNA gave rise to the TCR library. Assembly of TCR beta libraries relied on iRepertoire HTBI primers together with Arm-PCR of CDR3 regions. TCRdb used MiXCR to reprocess the multiplex PCR reads, holding one entry per CDR3 protein. The sample records fewer than 450,000 distinct CDR3 sequences, 15% being singletons. Findings of the study overall: Repertoires from persistent disease leaned toward TRBV28, TRBJ1-2 and TRBJ2-5.

Germline values: CDR1 SEHNR, CDR2 FQNEAQ (reference sequence). Trimming cost V 5 bases and J 5 bases; bases outside gene matches: 8. This CDR3 contains 17 residues. These data are also associated with another study on T cells in Graves' hyperthyroidism and ophthalmopathy. This second study notes: Diagnostic decisions used clinical symptoms, serum thyroxine and TRAb, thyroid ultrasound and orbital computed tomography.

This material consisted of peripheral blood mononuclear cells (PBMCs), taken at new diagnosis, from a patient treated with antithyroid drugs. The sequence was collected from a woman aged 40 to 49 with Graves disease. The chain uses TRBV7-9 and TRBJ2-2; 13 bases agree with TRBD2. CDR3: CASSRRTSGRKTGELFF. The CDR3 DNA reads as TGTGCCAGCAGCCGCCGGACTAGCGGGAGAAAAACCGGGGAGCTGTTTTTT. Full variable domain (outside the CDR3, taken from reference TRBV7-9 and TRBJ2-2): DTGVSQNPRHKITKRGQNVTFRCDPISEHNRLYWYRQTLGQGPEFLTYFQNEAQLEKSRLLSDRFSAERPKGSFSTLEIQRTEQGDSAMYLCASSRRTSGRKTGELFFGEGSRLTVL.